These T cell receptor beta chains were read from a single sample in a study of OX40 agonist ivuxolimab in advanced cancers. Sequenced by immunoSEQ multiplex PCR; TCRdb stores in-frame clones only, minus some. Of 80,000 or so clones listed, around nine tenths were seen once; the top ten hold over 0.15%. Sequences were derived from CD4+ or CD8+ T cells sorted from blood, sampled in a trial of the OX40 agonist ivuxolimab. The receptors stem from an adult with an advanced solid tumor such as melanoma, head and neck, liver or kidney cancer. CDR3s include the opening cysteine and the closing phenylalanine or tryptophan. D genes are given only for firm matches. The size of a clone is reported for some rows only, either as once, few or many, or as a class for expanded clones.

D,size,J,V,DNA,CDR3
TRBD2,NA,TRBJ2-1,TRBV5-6,TGTGCCAGCAGCTTGGTCCGAATCCCGACTAGCGGGAGAATCAATGAGCAGTTCTTC,CASSLVRIPTSGRINEQFF
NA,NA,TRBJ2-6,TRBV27,TGTGCCAGCAGTTTGTCTGGGGCCAACGTCCTGACTTTC,CASSLSGANVLTF
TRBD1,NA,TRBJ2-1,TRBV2,TGTGCCAGCAGCACGAGAAGGGGGACAGGGGATGAGCAGTTCTTC,CASSTRRGTGDEQFF
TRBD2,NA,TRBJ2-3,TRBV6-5,TGTGCCAGCAGTTACTCGCCCAGCGGGGGCACAGATACGCAGTATTTT,CASSYSPSGGTDTQYF
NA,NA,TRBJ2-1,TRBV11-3,TGTGCCAGCAGCTCCGGAACCCCTGGGCAGTTCTTC,CASSSGTPGQFF
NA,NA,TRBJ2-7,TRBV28,TGTGCCAGCAGTTCCGTCTCCTACGAGCAGTACTTC,CASSSVSYEQYF
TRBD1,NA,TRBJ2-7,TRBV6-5,TGTGCCAGCAGTTCCACAGGGGGTTCAACCTACGAGCAGTACTTC,CASSSTGGSTYEQYF
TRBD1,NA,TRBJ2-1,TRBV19,TGTGCCAGTACCCCGGGGGACAGGGGATATCGCAATGAGCAGTTCTTC,CASTPGDRGYRNEQFF
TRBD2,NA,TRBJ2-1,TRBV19,TGTGCCAGTAGTATAGACGGGGCGACTAGCGGGAGGGGTAGGAATGAGCAGTTCTTC,CASSIDGATSGRGRNEQFF
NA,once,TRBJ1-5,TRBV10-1,TGCGCCAGCAGTGGGGGAGTTAATCAGCCCCAGCATTTT,CASSGGVNQPQHF
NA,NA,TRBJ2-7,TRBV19,TGTGCCAGTAGTAACCAGGGGAAAGAATCCTACGAGCAGTACTTC,CASSNQGKESYEQYF
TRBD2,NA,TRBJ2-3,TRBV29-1,TGCAGCGTTGGTATTAGCGGGAGTGGCACAGATACGCAGTATTTT,CSVGISGSGTDTQYF
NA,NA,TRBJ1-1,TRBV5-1,TGCGCCAGCAGCAAGGGACCAGGGGAGTCTGAAGCTTTCTTT,CASSKGPGESEAFF
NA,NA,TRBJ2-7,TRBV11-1,TGTGCCAGCAGCCCCTCCATTGAGCAGTACTTC,CASSPSIEQYF
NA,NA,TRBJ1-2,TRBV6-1,TGTGCCAGCAGCCAAGGGCTGGGGGAGTATGGCTACACCTTC,CASSQGLGEYGYTF
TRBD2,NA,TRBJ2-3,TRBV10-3,TGTGCCATCAGCGGGGGGGGTACAGATACGCAGTATTTT,CAISGGGTDTQYF
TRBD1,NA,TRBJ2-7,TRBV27,TGTGCCAGCACCCGGACAGGGCCCTCCTACGAGCAGTACTTC,CASTRTGPSYEQYF
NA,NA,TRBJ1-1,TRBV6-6,TGTGCCAGCAGGGACTCTGAAGCTTTCTTT,CASRDSEAFF
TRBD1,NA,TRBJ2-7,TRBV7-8,TGTGCCAGCAGCGCGGCCGGGACAGGGGTCGGTGAGCAGTACTTC,CASSAAGTGVGEQYF
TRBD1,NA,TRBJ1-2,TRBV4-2,TGTGCCAGCAGCTTGGGGGAGGGGGCCACTCGGGGCTATGGCTACACCTTC,CASSLGEGATRGYGYTF
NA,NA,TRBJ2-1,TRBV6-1,TGTGCCAGCAGTGAAGAGACTTACTCCTACAATGAGCAGTTCTTC,CASSEETYSYNEQFF
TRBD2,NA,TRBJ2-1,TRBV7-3,TGTGCCAGCAGCTTACGAGCGGGAGGAAACTCCTACAATGAGCAGTTCTTC,CASSLRAGGNSYNEQFF
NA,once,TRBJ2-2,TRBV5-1,TGCGCCAGCAGCTTGCATGGGTCAGGGTACACCGGGGAGCTGTTTTTT,CASSLHGSGYTGELFF
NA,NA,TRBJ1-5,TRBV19,TGTGCCAGTAAGTACCGCAAAGATCAGCCCCAGCATTTT,CASKYRKDQPQHF
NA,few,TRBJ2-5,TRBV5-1,TGCGCCAGCAGCCCCTGGGGCCCGGAGACCCAGTACTTC,CASSPWGPETQYF
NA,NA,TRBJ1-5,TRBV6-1,TGTGCCAGCAGTGAAGCGGGGGTTAGCAATCAGCCCCAGCATTTT,CASSEAGVSNQPQHF
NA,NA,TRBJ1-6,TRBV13,TGTGCCAGCAGCCAATCGGGGGCCAGGGGTAATTCACCCCTCCACTTT,CASSQSGARGNSPLHF
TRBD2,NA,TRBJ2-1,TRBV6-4,TGTGCCAGCAGTCATACTAGCGGGGGAATTAACAATGAGCAGTTCTTC,CASSHTSGGINNEQFF
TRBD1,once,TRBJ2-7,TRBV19,TGTGCCAGTAATTCCAGGGGGCAAGGATCCTACGAGCAGTACTTC,CASNSRGQGSYEQYF
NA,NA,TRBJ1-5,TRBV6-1,TGTGCCAGCGGTGAATTCAATCAGCCCCAGCATTTT,CASGEFNQPQHF
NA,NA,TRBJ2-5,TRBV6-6,TGTGCCAGCAGTGTCAGGGAAGAGACCCAGTACTTC,CASSVREETQYF
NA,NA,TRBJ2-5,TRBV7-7,TGTGCCAGCAGCTCAGGGGGTAGCGGGCAAGAGACCCAGTACTTC,CASSSGGSGQETQYF
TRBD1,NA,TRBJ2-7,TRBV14,TGTGCCAGCAGCTATCTGTTCTTCCAGGGGGCAAAACCAACCTACGAGCAGTACTTC,CASSYLFFQGAKPTYEQYF
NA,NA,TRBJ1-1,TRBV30,TGTGCCTGGAGTCCAAAGGGGCAGAGAGCTTTCTTT,CAWSPKGQRAFF
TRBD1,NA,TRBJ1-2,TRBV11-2,TGTGCCAGCAGCCCGGCCGGGACAGGGGGTGGCTACACCTTC,CASSPAGTGGGYTF
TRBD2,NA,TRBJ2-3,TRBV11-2,TGTGCCAGCAGCTTCGTAGGGACTAGCCCCACAGATACGCAGTATTTT,CASSFVGTSPTDTQYF
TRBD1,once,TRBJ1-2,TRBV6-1,TGTGCCAGCAGTCCGTCAGGGGGGGACTATGGCTACACCTTC,CASSPSGGDYGYTF
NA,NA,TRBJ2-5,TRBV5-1,TGCGCCAGCAGCCGGGGTCTAGGAGAGACCCAGTACTTC,CASSRGLGETQYF
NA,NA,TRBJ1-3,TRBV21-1,TGTGCCAGCAGCAAAGCGAGTGGTTGTTTTGGAAACACCATATATTTT,CASSKASGCFGNTIYF
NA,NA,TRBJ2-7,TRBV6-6,TGTGCCAGCGGCGGACAATACTACGAGCAGTACTTC,CASGGQYYEQYF
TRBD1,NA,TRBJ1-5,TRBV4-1,TGCGCCAGCCAGGACAGGGCATTGGGTCAGCCCCAGCATTTT,CASQDRALGQPQHF
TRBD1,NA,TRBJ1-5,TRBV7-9,TGTGCCAGCAGCCCCACGGACAGGGTGTCGGTGCCCCAGCATTTT,CASSPTDRVSVPQHF
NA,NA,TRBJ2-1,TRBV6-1,TGTGCCAGCATGCTTGGGACGGCTTACAATGAGCAGTTCTTC,CASMLGTAYNEQFF
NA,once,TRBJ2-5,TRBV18,TGTGCCAGCTCACCCTTCCGGGACGATCGGGAGACCCAGTACTTC,CASSPFRDDRETQYF
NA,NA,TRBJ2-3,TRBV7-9,TGTGCCAGCAGCTTAGACAGCACAGATACGCAGTATTTT,CASSLDSTDTQYF
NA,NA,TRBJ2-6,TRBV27,TGTGCCAGCAGTTCTGGGGGCAGGGCTGGGGCCAACGTCCTGACTTTC,CASSSGGRAGANVLTF
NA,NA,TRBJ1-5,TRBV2,TGTGCCAGCAGTGATCTGGGGCAGGGTCACCAGCCCCAGCATTTT,CASSDLGQGHQPQHF
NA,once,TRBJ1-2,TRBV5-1,TGCGCCAGCAGCTTGGAGCAAGGGTCGGTAGTGTATGGCTACACCTTC,CASSLEQGSVVYGYTF
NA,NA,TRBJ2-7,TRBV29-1,TGCAGCGTTCGGAGCTCCTACGAGCAGTACTTC,CSVRSSYEQYF